This T cell receptor (beta chain) came from a study of cytomegalovirus exposure and HLA in healthy donors. In regard to this clone: Its antigen is not identified.

Broader study findings: Later work found that TCR association rates differed between HLA loci; DRB1 had the most and HLA-C the fewest. In an earlier analysis, productive rearrangement rates for most beta V segments clustered near 87% or 30%. Among TCR beta chains of equal frequency, HLA-associated ones were more clonally expanded in a later analysis.

The CDR3 spans 12 residues. The V and J ends lost 7 bases and 5 bases, in that order; junction bases with no gene match: 8. CDR1 SQVTM and CDR2 ANQGSEA come from the germline V gene. This PCR relied on a set of 60 Vbeta primers and 13 Jbeta primers. Libraries were prepared by immunoSEQ multiplex PCR; TCRdb keeps only in-frame clonotypes and omits some of them. The sample lists roughly 150,000 clones, 80% occurring once. The origin of this receptor is a man aged 25 to 40 in good health and CMV-seronegative. This sequence joins TRBV29-1 and TRBJ2-7; 7 bases are a match to TRBD1. Sequenced input: PBMCs. The CDR3 DNA is TGCAGCGGTTCACAAGGGGGCAACGAGCAGTACTTC. This translates into CSGSQGGNEQYF.